This TCR beta chain was obtained from a study of T cell responses to AZD1222 COVID-19 vaccine. Study findings and constraints: Per reports, nearly half of all spike-specific TCRs target regions that are unmutated in variants. Once two AZD1222 doses were given, Spike-specific TCR breadth and depth went up.

V was clipped by 2 bases and J by 5 bases, with 10 bases between them. Germline-derived CDR1 and CDR2 are SGHNT and YYREEE (reference sequence). This CDR3 has 13 residues. Comments on this clone: The antigen remains undetermined.

Profiling relied on immunoSEQ multiplex PCR, and the TCRdb table lists in-frame clones only, not all of them. This table has approximately 190,000 clones, approximately 90% appearing once. The V and J genes are TRBV5-4 and TRBJ1-2, with unresolved D. The starting material was peripheral blood, obtained on day 0 of AZD1222 vaccination. The clonotype originates from an adult in good health. CDR3 residues: CASSFPGGYGYTF. The CDR3 region has the DNA TGTGCCAGCAGCTTTCCTGGAGGGTATGGCTACACCTTC.